This TCR beta chain came from a study of cytomegalovirus exposure and HLA in healthy donors. Study background: An earlier analysis found around 100 million unique TCR beta sequences from 150 million to 200 million T cells.

Amplification used 60 Vbeta primers and 13 Jbeta primers. The table came from immunoSEQ multiplex PCR; TCRdb's copy has only in-frame clones and leaves some out. The profile shows under 200,000 clones, around 74% of them singletons. Notes on this clone: Its cognate antigen is unknown.

The CDR3 loop spans 12 amino acids. Trimming removed 8 bases from V and 7 bases from J, with 12 bases in between. Germline CDR1 and CDR2: LNHNV and YYDKDF (reference sequence). General study findings and limits: HLA-A and HLA-B allele assignments for most subjects were reportedly predicted accurately using TCR beta sequences. Later, an analysis found that common viral pathogens appeared to be linked with several of the most significant clusters. A prior analysis recorded that most TCR beta V segments were productive about 87% or about 30% of the time.

This chain uses TRBV15 with TRBJ2-1, with TRBD2 as a possible D gene (7 bases). The source of this sequence is a woman aged 30 to 39 in good health and CMV-seronegative. Sample: PBMCs. In DNA form, the CDR3 reads TGTGCCACCGGGCGGGGGCCAAATGAGCAGTTCTTC. It specifies CATGRGPNEQFF.